The next 26 T cell receptor beta chains were all read from a single sample in a study of glioma-infiltrating T cells (dated by TCRdb to the mid-2010s). These reads were obtained on an Illumina MiSeq. The iRepertoire nested amplicon-rescue multiplex PCR (arm-PCR) platform was used to amplify TCR alpha and beta CDR3 regions from RNA. TCRdb trimmed public reads at Q25 via fastp, called clones via MiXCR and kept in-frame beta chains. Rows merge per CDR3 protein into single entries with the most common DNA and genes. The sample table records more than 300,000 distinct CDR3 sequences; roughly two fifths of these occur just once. Around 12% of the sample comes from the top ten. Sequencing input: glioma tissue, nonneoplastic brain tissue, or PBMCs (not recorded which). These receptors came from a human donor with low-grade glioma or glioblastoma, undergoing nonglioma brain surgery, or in good health (not recorded which).

This clonotype was detected ten times or more. V and J are TRBV15 and TRBJ1-2; no clear D. CDR1 is LNHNV and CDR2 is YYDKDF in the germline V gene (reference sequence). The CDR3 is made up of 15 amino acids. V lost 0 bases and J lost 4, with 12 bases in between. The CDR3 DNA sequence: TGTGCCACCAGCAGAGAAGTGAACGGAGGCTATGGCTACACCTTC. Amino acid sequence: CATSREVNGGYGYTF.

This rearrangement joins TRBV4-1 to TRBJ2-1; 8 bases map to TRBD1. Germline V gene lookup returns CDR1 MGHRA and CDR2 YSYEKL. CDR3 length equals 15 residues. V shed 0 bases, J shed 10 bases, and the junction held 8 bases outside the gene matches. CDR3 bases: TGCGCCAGCAGCCAAGATCGGACAGGGCCTAGGGAGCAGTTCTTC. This encodes CASSQDRTGPREQFF.

This clonotype is medium-sized by share. This sequence joins TRBV20-1 and TRBJ2-1; a possible D gene is TRBD2 (5 bases). The CDR3 contains 15 residues. V dropped 2 bases and J dropped 8 bases, with 19 bases sitting between them. Per the germline V gene, CDR1 is DFQATT and CDR2 is SNEGSKA (reference sequence). Written as DNA, the CDR3 is TGCAGTGCTAGAAATCCGGCAGGAGGATCCCATGAGCAGTTCTTC. Translation gives CSARNPAGGSHEQFF.

With respect to this clonotype: As the CDR3 is not closed by the conserved phenylalanine or tryptophan, this likely results from a read error. V is TRBV6-9 and J is TRBJ1-1; unclear D gene. The ends were cut back, 3 bases at V and 3 bases at J, with 5 bases in the middle. CDR3 length: 12 amino acids. Germline lookup yields CDR1 MNHGY and CDR2 SVAAGI. DNA for the CDR3: TGTGCCAGCAGTTACGTCGACACTGAAGCTTTCTCT. This codes for CASSYVDTEAFS.

The chain recombines TRBV28 with TRBJ2-7; TRBD1 agrees at 7 bases. The trim removed 4 bases at V and 0 bases at J, leaving 6 bases unmatched. CDR1 and CDR2 (germline): MDHEN, SYDVKM. CDR3 length: 15 amino acids. CDR3 in amino acids: CASSSWTGSSYEQYF. The CDR3 DNA follows: TGTGCCAGCAGTTCCTGGACAGGATCCTCCTACGAGCAGTACTTC.

This chain uses TRBV20-1 with TRBJ2-1; D is perhaps TRBD2 (5 bases). Trimming took off 6 bases at V and 5 bases at J, with 17 bases between the two ends. In germline, CDR1 is DFQATT, CDR2 SNEGSKA (reference sequence). The CDR3 covers 14 residues. The CDR3 spells CSAVASRLNNEQFF. The CDR3 nucleotides are TGCAGTGCCGTGGCTAGCAGGTTAAACAATGAGCAGTTCTTC.

Details on this clonotype: A read error is possible here, since a much larger clone lies one base away. The V and J genes are TRBV6-2 or TRBV6-3 and TRBJ2-7; D is possibly TRBD1 or TRBD2 (5 bases each). The CDR3 is 15 residues long. The germline gives CDR1 MNHEY, CDR2 SVGEGT. The CDR3 is CAGRPGRASSYEQYF. The CDR3 coding sequence is TGTGCCGGCAGACCGGGACGGGCCAGCTCCTACGAGCAGTACTTC.

This clonotype was seen at least ten times. CDR3 nucleotide sequence: TGTGCCAGCAGTTTATGGGGTAGGACCCAGTACTTC. Protein: CASSLWGRTQYF. The chain has TRBV28 and TRBJ2-5; no clear D. The ends were cut back, 0 bases at V and 7 bases at J, with 6 bases in the middle. The germline gives CDR1 MDHEN, CDR2 SYDVKM. This CDR3 comprises 12 residues.

At least ten counts were recorded for this clonotype. CDR3 protein: CASSSGSGYTF. CDR3 DNA sequence: TGTGCCAGCAGTTCAGGGAGCGGCTACACCTTC. This chain joins TRBV28 and TRBJ1-2, with D possibly matching TRBD1 (5 bases). Trimming removed 4 bases at V and 8 bases at J, with 8 bases between. From germline, CDR1 is MDHEN and CDR2 SYDVKM. This CDR3 has 11 amino acids.

This clonotype turned up a few times. The chain joins TRBV29-1 to TRBJ2-1; maybe TRBD2 (6 bases). V was cut by 4 bases and J by 2 bases, with 9 bases left in between. CDR3 length: 13 amino acids. Looked up from germline, CDR1 is SQVTM and CDR2 is ANQGSEA. CDR3 bases: TGCAGCGTTGGGCGCGGGGCCTACAATGAGCAGTTCTTC. Its protein is CSVGRGAYNEQFF.

The count of this clonotype is one. This chain connects TRBV12-3 or TRBV12-4 to TRBJ2-5; D might be TRBD1 or TRBD2, each matching 5 bases. V gave up 8 bases and J gave up 5 bases, with 24 bases separating them. CDR3 length: 16 amino acids. CDR3 residues: CASSPPMGPKRETQYF. DNA for the CDR3: TGTGCCAGCTCTCCCCCCATGGGACCAAAAAGGGAGACCCAGTACTTC.

The chain links TRBV12-3 or TRBV12-4 to TRBJ2-2; D is unclear. This CDR3 has 13 residues. V lost 2 bases, J lost 7 bases, and 8 bases lay in between. The CDR3 spells CASSLREGGELFF. The CDR3 DNA is TGTGCCAGCAGTTTAAGGGAAGGCGGGGAGCTGTTTTTT.

This clonotype appeared a few times. This chain links TRBV15 with TRBJ2-2; TRBD2 matches at 8 bases. The germline V gene has CDR1 LNHNV and CDR2 YYDKDF (reference sequence). The CDR3 totals 15 residues. Trimming took 9 bases from V and 0 from J; bases not matched to a gene: 6. The chain's CDR3 is CATRPGRANTGELFF. DNA of the CDR3: TGTGCCACTAGGCCCGGGAGGGCGAACACCGGGGAGCTGTTTTTT.

In this sample, this clonotype turned up many times. The chain employs TRBV20-1 and TRBJ2-7, with 8 bases matching TRBD2. Germline assignment: CDR1 DFQATT and CDR2 SNEGSKA (reference sequence). The CDR3 covers 19 residues. Unmatched junction bases numbered 19, after V lost 0 bases and J lost 3 bases. CDR3 DNA: TGCAGTGCTAGAGAAAACCCCCTAGCGGGTGGGGACTGGGTCTACGAGCAGTACTTC. This encodes CSARENPLAGGDWVYEQYF.

To note about this clonotype: A much bigger clone sits one base away, suggesting this may be a read error. This sequence joins TRBV27 and TRBJ2-7, with D perhaps matching TRBD2 (6 bases). This CDR3 is 14 amino acids long. Germline V gene lookup returns CDR1 MNHEY and CDR2 SMNVEV (reference sequence). V was clipped by 5 bases and J by 5 bases, with 16 bases between them. DNA of the CDR3: TGTGCCAGCAGTCTTGGTCTAGCGAGCGACGAGCAGTACTTC. The encoded protein is CASSLGLASDEQYF.

The chain is built from TRBV20-1 and TRBJ1-1, with 9 bases lining up with TRBD1. The trim removed 6 bases at V and 7 bases at J, leaving 9 bases unmatched. The CDR3 covers 13 residues. Germline V lookup: CDR1 DFQATT, CDR2 SNEGSKA (reference sequence). Written as DNA, the CDR3 is TGCAGTGCGAGCCGGGACAGGGTTTATGAAGCTTTCTTT. This gives the protein CSASRDRVYEAFF.

As regards this clonotype: A much bigger clone sits one base away, suggesting this may be a read error. The J gene is TRBJ2-1, the V gene TRBV4-3, with TRBD2 matching 9 bases. Germline assignment: CDR1 LGHNA and CDR2 YSLEER. This CDR3 contains 17 residues. With 5 bases clipped from V and 6 bases from J, the junction kept 14 bases outside the gene matches. CDR3 sequence: CASSSAASGKGVNEQFF. In DNA, the CDR3 is TGCGCCAGCAGCTCGGCGGCTAGCGGGAAGGGGGTCAATGAGCAGTTCTTC.

The chain employs TRBV14 and TRBJ1-1; 8 positions agree with TRBD1. V was clipped by 1 base and J by 5 bases; unmatched bases: 9. The CDR3 extends over 16 amino acids. Germline assignment: CDR1 SGHDN and CDR2 FVKESK. The CDR3 DNA is TGTGCCAGCAGCCAAGGGTATGGACAGGGAGGTACTGAAGCTTTCTTT. Translation: CASSQGYGQGGTEAFF.

The V call is TRBV2, the J call TRBJ2-3; D might be TRBD2 (6 bases). This CDR3 comprises 14 residues. Germline loops: CDR1 SNHLY, CDR2 FYNNEI. V dropped 7 bases and J dropped 4 bases, with 15 bases sitting between them. In DNA form, the CDR3 reads TGTGCCAGCACTTGGGCTAGCGACGCAGATACGCAGTATTTT. Its protein product is CASTWASDADTQYF.

The V call is TRBV5-1, the J call TRBJ2-3; the match to TRBD2 covers 9 bases. J was trimmed by 0 bases and V by 5 bases; bases with no gene match: 7. CDR3 length equals 16 residues. Germline CDR1 SGHRS, CDR2 YFSETQ. CDR3 DNA: TGCGCCAGCAGGGAGAGACTAGCGGTTAGCACAGATACGCAGTATTTT. It codes for CASRERLAVSTDTQYF.

This clonotype has only a few counts. V gene TRBV20-1 combines with J gene TRBJ1-1, with TRBD1 matching over 7 bases. This CDR3 has 13 residues. The V segment lost 6 bases and the J segment 3 bases; nucleotides outside the gene matches: 7. CDR1 DFQATT and CDR2 SNEGSKA come from the germline V gene (reference sequence). The CDR3 sequence: CSAFGDRHTEAFF. The DNA of the CDR3 is TGCAGTGCCTTCGGGGACAGACACACTGAAGCTTTCTTT.

The chain has TRBV6-5 and TRBJ2-1; D tentatively reads TRBD1 or TRBD2 (5 bases each). Germline V gene data show CDR1 as MNHEY and CDR2 as SVGAGI. This CDR3 is built from 15 residues. Trimming cost V 0 bases and J 6 bases, with 12 bases left between them. This CDR3 is CASSYSTNQGNEQFF. The CDR3 nucleotides read TGTGCCAGCAGTTACTCGACTAATCAGGGCAATGAGCAGTTCTTC.

Comment on this clonotype: Since a much larger clone is just one base distant, this may be a read error. This chain uses TRBV6-2 or TRBV6-3 with TRBJ2-7; no clear D gene. The CDR3 has 14 amino acids. V lost 4 bases, J lost 5 bases, and 15 bases lay in between. In germline, CDR1 is MNHEY, CDR2 SVGEGT. The CDR3 region is CASSFLEPVHEQYF. As DNA, the CDR3 is TGTGCCAGCAGTTTTTTGGAGCCAGTCCACGAGCAGTACTTC.

In its sample, this clonotype was seen a few times. The gene calls are TRBV4-3 and TRBJ2-6; D is perhaps TRBD1 or TRBD2 (5 bases each). The CDR3 runs 15 residues. CDR1 and CDR2 from the germline V gene are LGHNA and YSLEER. V was cut by 0 bases and J by 6 bases, with 9 bases left in between. The CDR3 loop is CASSQETGPANVLTF. Written as DNA, the CDR3 is TGCGCCAGCAGCCAAGAGACGGGACCGGCCAACGTCCTGACTTTC.

This clonotype was observed a few times. The chain is built from TRBV19 and TRBJ1-2, with 7 positions matching TRBD1. CDR1 LNHDA and CDR2 SQIVND come from the germline V gene (reference sequence). J lost 0 bases, V lost 3 bases, and 1 base had no gene match. The CDR3 is 14 amino acids. The CDR3 reads CASSIGTANYGYTF. The CDR3 DNA follows: TGTGCCAGTAGTATTGGGACAGCTAACTATGGCTACACCTTC.

J is TRBJ2-5 and V is TRBV20-1; weak D call: TRBD2 (6 bases). CDR3 length: 15 residues. V was clipped by 6 bases and J by 1 base, with 18 bases between them. Germline V gene lookup returns CDR1 DFQATT and CDR2 SNEGSKA (reference sequence). CDR3 in DNA: TGCAGTGCCTTGCCGCAAGCGGGCTCCCAAGAGACCCAGTACTTC. Protein: CSALPQAGSQETQYF.